The following is a TCR beta chain sequence with its context. Its antigen is as yet unknown. This CDR3 contains 12 residues. Trimming took 6 bases from V and 2 from J, leaving 7 bases between them. Germline values: CDR1 SEHNR, CDR2 FQNEAQ (reference sequence). PCR primers comprised 60 Vbeta and 13 Jbeta primers. Data came from immunoSEQ multiplex PCR; TCRdb stores just in-frame clones and leaves some out. The profile shows 200,000 or so clones, around 82% of them singletons. The data belong to a study of cytomegalovirus exposure and HLA in healthy donors. Study-level background: Of some 360 genotyped donors, about 81% clustered with self-reported Caucasian donors.

Nominal health characterized the donors when sampled, though unrecorded immune exposures were likely. Study-level points and caveats: An ancestry cluster, one associated with Asian ancestry, reportedly showed fewer N-insertions than the approximately 670-donor mean in a later analysis. Among the sequence variants, a highly shared cluster was likely an artifact of sequencing.

The TCR sequence derives from a boy aged 5-17 years in good health and CMV-seronegative. Sequenced material: PBMCs. The chain has TRBV7-9 and TRBJ1-1; D gene ambiguous. This CDR3 reads CASRHDNTEAFF. The CDR3, as DNA: TGTGCCAGCAGACACGATAACACTGAAGCTTTCTTT.